The entry that follows covers one TCR beta chain sequence. This sample was taken from a study of blood T cell repertoires in COVID-19. On the study more broadly: Material from acute and convalescent COVID-19 was sourced from the United States, Italy and Spain. Sources were T cells, B-cell-depleted T cells, or PBMCs; the material itself was cDNA or gDNA.

Original data processing: Using reference gene primer amplification, nucleated cell counts were estimated. The data were produced by immunoSEQ multiplex PCR, yet TCRdb's version contains in-frame clones alone and is incomplete. D and trimming come from the DNA, and the V and J calls and clone size come from that table. This table has 100,000 or so clones, almost 90% appearing once. This CDR3 spans 14 amino acids. CDR1 KGHSH and CDR2 LQKENI come from the germline V gene. Trimming took 4 bases from V and 7 from J; bases not matched to a gene: 3. J is TRBJ1-6 and V is TRBV18, with TRBD1 matching 8 bases. Sequencing used peripheral blood. The TCR was taken from a human donor in a cohort sampled during active COVID-19. DNA of the CDR3: TGTGCCAGCTCACGCCGGGACAGGAATTCACCCCTCCACTTT. Encoded protein: CASSRRDRNSPLHF.